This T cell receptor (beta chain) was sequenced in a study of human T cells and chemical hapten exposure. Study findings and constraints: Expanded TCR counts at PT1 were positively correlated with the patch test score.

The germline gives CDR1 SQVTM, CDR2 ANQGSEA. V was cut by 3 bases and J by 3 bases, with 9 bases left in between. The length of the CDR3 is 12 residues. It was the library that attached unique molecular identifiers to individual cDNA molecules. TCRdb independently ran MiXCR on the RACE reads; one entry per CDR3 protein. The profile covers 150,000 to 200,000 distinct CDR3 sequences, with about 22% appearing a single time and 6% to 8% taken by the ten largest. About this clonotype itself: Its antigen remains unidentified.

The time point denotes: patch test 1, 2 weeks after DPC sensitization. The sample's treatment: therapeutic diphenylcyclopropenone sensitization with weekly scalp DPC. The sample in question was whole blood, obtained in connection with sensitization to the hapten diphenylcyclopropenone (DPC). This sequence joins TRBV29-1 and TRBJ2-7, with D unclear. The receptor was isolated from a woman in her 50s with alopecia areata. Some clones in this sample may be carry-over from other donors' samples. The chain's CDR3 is CSVEFESYEQYF. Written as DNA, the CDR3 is TGCAGCGTTGAGTTCGAGAGCTACGAGCAGTACTTC.